This is a list of T cell receptor beta chains from one sample in a study of blood T cell repertoires in COVID-19. The protocol was immunoSEQ multiplex PCR, while the TCRdb copy is restricted to in-frame clones and leaves out a portion. The repertoire holds more than 100,000 clones, 65% to 85% seen once, with 3% to 4.5% in the top ten. The sample consisted of PBMCs or T cells enriched from blood (not recorded which). These receptors all stem from a woman in her 30s who had recovered from COVID-19. Both conserved end residues are part of each CDR3. D genes are given only for firm matches. Size is stated for part of the rows, as once, few or many counts, or as a class when the clone is expanded.

TGTGCCAGTAGTCCCCTAGGAGCGGGTACCTACAATGAGCAGTTCTTC,CASSPLGAGTYNEQFF,TRBJ2-1,.,.,TRBV19
TGCGCCAGCAGCGGAGGGAACCCAAACACTGAAGCTTTCTTT,CASSGGNPNTEAFF,TRBJ1-1,.,once,TRBV5-1
TGTGCCAGCAGCTTGGGGGGCTTCGAGAGACAGCCCCAGCATTTT,CASSLGGFERQPQHF,TRBJ1-5,.,.,TRBV5-8
TGTGCCAGCAGCTTCGACAGGGTAGATGGCTACACCTTC,CASSFDRVDGYTF,TRBJ1-2,TRBD1,.,TRBV5-4
TGTGCCAGCTCACTTCTTGACAGCCCGGGAAACATTCAGTACTTC,CASSLLDSPGNIQYF,TRBJ2-4,.,.,TRBV18
TGTGCCAGCAGTGAAGTTACTAGCGGGTCCGCCTACAATGAGCAGTTCTTC,CASSEVTSGSAYNEQFF,TRBJ2-1,TRBD2,.,TRBV6-1
TGTGCCAGCAGCTTAAGGGACACATTCTACGAGCAGTACTTC,CASSLRDTFYEQYF,TRBJ2-7,.,.,TRBV7-8
TGTGCCAGCAGCCCCCACTTCGGACTAGCGGGAGGTTCGGGGGCAGATACGCAGTATTTT,CASSPHFGLAGGSGADTQYF,TRBJ2-3,TRBD2,.,TRBV4-2
TGTGCCAGCAGCCCCGGGACAGCCTCGGGTCAGCCCCAGCATTTT,CASSPGTASGQPQHF,TRBJ1-5,TRBD1,.,TRBV7-8
TGTGCCAGCTCACGGGACAGGGGTAATGAAAAACTGTTTTTT,CASSRDRGNEKLFF,TRBJ1-4,TRBD1,.,TRBV18
TGTGCCAGCAGCTTGGAAGCGGGAGCCTCCTCTCCCACAGATACGCAGTATTTT,CASSLEAGASSPTDTQYF,TRBJ2-3,TRBD2,.,TRBV5-5
TGTGCCAGCAGTGTCTCCGGGACAGGGGTGATGGGAGATACGCAGTATTTT,CASSVSGTGVMGDTQYF,TRBJ2-3,TRBD1,.,TRBV28
TGTGCCTGGAGCGGACAGGCGAGCATGGGCTACACCTTC,CAWSGQASMGYTF,TRBJ1-2,TRBD1,.,TRBV30
TGTGCCAGCAGCTTGGCCGGGACAGGGACTTACTACACCTTC,CASSLAGTGTYYTF,TRBJ1-2,TRBD1,.,TRBV11-2
TGTGCCAGCAACCTCGAAAGGGGGGGTAATCAGCCCCAGCATTTT,CASNLERGGNQPQHF,TRBJ1-5,.,.,TRBV6-6
TGTGCCAGCAGTTTATGGGGCTCAAGGGGCCACGGGGAGCTGTTTTTT,CASSLWGSRGHGELFF,TRBJ2-2,.,.,TRBV28
TGTGCCAGCTCACCACCTTCTGAGGGGGCGCATTCACCCCTCCACTTT,CASSPPSEGAHSPLHF,TRBJ1-6,TRBD1,.,TRBV18
TGTGCCTGGAGGGACTCGGGAATCGCCGGGGAGCTGTTTTTT,CAWRDSGIAGELFF,TRBJ2-2,.,.,TRBV30
TGTGCCAGCAGCCCTTTCGATGAGCAGTTCTTC,CASSPFDEQFF,TRBJ2-1,.,.,TRBV6-6
TGTGCCAGCAGTTCCCCCCAGGGAGGTGGTGAGACCCAGTACTTC,CASSSPQGGGETQYF,TRBJ2-5,.,.,TRBV27
TGCAGCGTTGTGGGGGACAGGGGGAGTAGCGATGAGCAGTTCTTC,CSVVGDRGSSDEQFF,TRBJ2-1,TRBD1,.,TRBV29-1
TGCAGCGTTGCTAAGGCTTCGGGGGGGCATGAGCAGTTCTTC,CSVAKASGGHEQFF,TRBJ2-1,TRBD2,.,TRBV29-1
TGCGCCAGCAGCTTGGCCGGGACTAAGAAGCAGTACTTC,CASSLAGTKKQYF,TRBJ2-7,TRBD2,.,TRBV5-1
TGTGCCAGCAGCCAAGGGGTCTCCTACGAGCAGTACTTC,CASSQGVSYEQYF,TRBJ2-7,.,.,TRBV11-2
TGTGCCAGCAGTCCACCGTGGGGGGGGAACACTGAAGCTTTCTTT,CASSPPWGGNTEAFF,TRBJ1-1,.,.,TRBV28
TGTGCCAGCAGTTCAAGACTAGCGCCAGCCTACGAGCAGTACTTC,CASSSRLAPAYEQYF,TRBJ2-7,TRBD2,.,TRBV27
TGTGCCAGCTCACCAAAAAGAATCACGGGCACAGATACGCAGTATTTT,CASSPKRITGTDTQYF,TRBJ2-3,.,.,TRBV18
TGTGCCAGTAGTATATCCGCCTATAGCAATCAGCCCCAGCATTTT,CASSISAYSNQPQHF,TRBJ1-5,.,.,TRBV19
TGTGCCAGCAGTCCCCGGGTTAGCGGTTGGGGCGAGCAGTACTTC,CASSPRVSGWGEQYF,TRBJ2-7,.,.,TRBV6-6
TGTGCCAGCAGCCCATACTCCGGGACAGGGGATGAAAAACTGTTTTTT,CASSPYSGTGDEKLFF,TRBJ1-4,TRBD1,.,TRBV4-2
TGTGCCAGCAGCTTGGGGGGGACTAGCGGATACGAGCAGTACTTC,CASSLGGTSGYEQYF,TRBJ2-7,TRBD2,.,TRBV5-4
TGTGCCAGCAGCTCCCCCTACAGCTCCTACAATGAGCAGTTCTTC,CASSSPYSSYNEQFF,TRBJ2-1,.,.,TRBV5-6
TGTGCCAGCAGCACACTAGCGGTTAGCACAGATACGCAGTATTTT,CASSTLAVSTDTQYF,TRBJ2-3,TRBD2,.,TRBV7-3
TGTGCCAGCAGCTCGTTAGCGGGTCCCCAAGAGACCCAGTACTTC,CASSSLAGPQETQYF,TRBJ2-5,TRBD2,few,TRBV5-5
TGCGCCAGCAGCTTGGCCCAGGGGAAGGATGGCTACACCTTC,CASSLAQGKDGYTF,TRBJ1-2,.,.,TRBV5-1
TGCGCCAGCAGACCACAGGTAATGAACACTGAAGCTTTCTTT,CASRPQVMNTEAFF,TRBJ1-1,.,.,TRBV5-1
TGTGCCAGCTCACCCAGCGAATCTTATAGCAATCAGCCCCAGCATTTT,CASSPSESYSNQPQHF,TRBJ1-5,.,.,TRBV18
TGTGCCACCAGTCAGGGGCAAGTTGGCTACACCTTC,CATSQGQVGYTF,TRBJ1-2,.,.,TRBV28
TGTGCCTGGACCCCGAGGACAGTTACCTACGAGCAGTACTTC,CAWTPRTVTYEQYF,TRBJ2-7,.,.,TRBV30
TGCGCCAGCAGCCCGTACGTGAGCTACGAGCAGTACTTC,CASSPYVSYEQYF,TRBJ2-7,.,.,TRBV4-3
TGTGCCAGCAGTTTTTTTAGGGGAATCCCCAACGAGCAGTACTTC,CASSFFRGIPNEQYF,TRBJ2-7,.,.,TRBV27
TGTGCCAGCAGCCGGGACAGACAAGAGACCCAGTACTTC,CASSRDRQETQYF,TRBJ2-5,TRBD1,.,TRBV2
TGTGCCAGCAGTTTTATGGGGGGTTTAGGTCAGCCCCAGCATTTT,CASSFMGGLGQPQHF,TRBJ1-5,.,few,TRBV28
TGTGCCAGCAGTACCCGGGACACTAACACCGGGGAGCTGTTTTTT,CASSTRDTNTGELFF,TRBJ2-2,.,.,TRBV6-5
TGTGCCAGCAGTTACGCAGGGGGTAATTCACCCCTCCACTTT,CASSYAGGNSPLHF,TRBJ1-6,TRBD1,.,TRBV6-5
TGTGCCAGTACTCCAAGGGGTATTTACCAGGGTGGGCAGCCCCAGCATTTT,CASTPRGIYQGGQPQHF,TRBJ1-5,.,.,TRBV19
TGCGCCAGCAGCTTGTATACTAGCGGACAAGAGACCCAGTACTTC,CASSLYTSGQETQYF,TRBJ2-5,TRBD2,.,TRBV5-1
TGTGCCAGCAGCTTAGGACGGGTCGGCGCTAGCGGGAGGGTTACGCAGTATTTT,CASSLGRVGASGRVTQYF,TRBJ2-3,TRBD2,.,TRBV7-2
TGCGCCAGCAGCCAAGATCGGTTGCTTGAAGCTTTCTTT,CASSQDRLLEAFF,TRBJ1-1,.,once,TRBV4-3
TGTGCCACCAGCAGACCGGACAGGAACACCGGGGAGCTGTTTTTT,CATSRPDRNTGELFF,TRBJ2-2,.,few,TRBV15
TGTGCCAGCAGCCGACAGGGGGCTGTAACTGAAGCTTTCTTT,CASSRQGAVTEAFF,TRBJ1-1,TRBD1,.,TRBV7-3
TGCGCCAGCAGCTTGGAGTCTAGCGGGAGGTTTGAATCCTACGAGCAGTACTTC,CASSLESSGRFESYEQYF,TRBJ2-7,TRBD2,.,TRBV5-1